This T cell receptor (beta chain) was found in a study of human T cells and chemical hapten exposure. Study-wide results and caveats: Clustering by CDR3 similarity yielded significantly more large clusters from expanded TCRs than controls.

The time point denotes: patch test 2, 6 weeks after DPC sensitization. Regarding treatment: therapeutic diphenylcyclopropenone sensitization with weekly scalp DPC. Donation of samples came from alopecia patients who were 18 to 70 years old and suitable for DPC. This clonotype was observed many times. What it binds is not known. Germline V gene data show CDR1 as SGHTA and CDR2 as FQGNSA. This CDR3 spans 14 amino acids. The germline V and J ends were trimmed by 5 bases and 4 bases, with 11 bases remaining between them. In the original analysis: A typical sample had some 87,000 TCRs, with about 20,000 to 700,000 overall. TCRdb re-derived calls from the RACE reads in MiXCR, one entry per CDR3 protein. Here the V and J calls rest on TCRdb's processing, not on the authors' analysis. The sample contains some 27,000 distinct CDR3 sequences, over 9% of which appear only once.

This material consisted of whole blood, taken in connection with sensitization to the hapten diphenylcyclopropenone (DPC). The origin of this receptor is a man aged 25-45 years with alopecia areata. Some clones in this sample may be carry-over from other donors' samples. The chain recombines TRBV7-2 with TRBJ2-2; D not certain. In DNA form, the CDR3 reads TGTGCCAGCAGCAATATAATGGGCACCGGGGAGCTGTTTTTT. Translated, it gives CASSNIMGTGELFF.